Listed here are 22 T cell receptor beta chains from one sample, sequenced in a study of T cell responses to AZD1222 COVID-19 vaccine. Assay used: immunoSEQ multiplex PCR; TCRdb lists only in-frame clones, some missing. The sample has approximately 74,000 clones, roughly 82% seen once. Sequenced here: peripheral blood, sampled on day 0 of AZD1222 vaccination. The receptors were sampled from an adult in good health.

The CDR3 DNA follows: TGTGCCAGCAGTCCGCTGGGGGAATTCGACTATGGCTACACCTTC. The encoded protein is CASSPLGEFDYGYTF. V is TRBV27 and J is TRBJ1-2; weak D call: TRBD1 (5 bases). This CDR3 is 15 amino acids long. The germline CDR1 and CDR2 sequences are MNHEY and SMNVEV (reference sequence). The germline V and J ends were trimmed by 5 bases and 3 bases, with 16 bases remaining between them.

This clone has only one observation. V and J are TRBV2 and TRBJ1-5; D is perhaps TRBD1 (5 bases). V shed 4 bases and J shed 2 bases, with 9 bases lying between them. This CDR3 has 14 amino acids. Per the germline V gene, CDR1 is SNHLY and CDR2 is FYNNEI. CDR3 sequence (DNA): TGTGCCAGCAGTGGGACATTCGGCAATCAGCCCCAGCATTTT. Amino acids: CASSGTFGNQPQHF.

The V and J genes are TRBV7-2 and TRBJ2-1; D gene ambiguous. Germline lookup yields CDR1 SGHTA and CDR2 FQGNSA. This CDR3 comprises 13 residues. The ends were cut back, 5 bases at V and 6 bases at J, with 11 bases in the middle. The CDR3 DNA follows: TGTGCCAGCAGCACCCCATTAGGCAATGAGCAGTTCTTC. Its protein product is CASSTPLGNEQFF.

The rearrangement joins TRBV7-2 to TRBJ1-4; D is ambiguous. Trimming stripped 0 bases from V and 7 bases from J, with 6 bases between. The germline CDR1 and CDR2 sequences are SGHTA and FQGNSA. The CDR3 runs 13 residues. CDR3 protein: CASSLAPGEKLFF. In DNA form, the CDR3 reads TGTGCCAGCAGCTTAGCCCCCGGTGAAAAACTGTTTTTT.

This clone occurred once. The chain joins TRBV19 to TRBJ2-7, with TRBD2 as a possible D gene (5 bases). Trimming removed 0 bases at V and 6 bases at J, with 12 bases between. There are 14 residues in the CDR3. Per the germline V gene, CDR1 is LNHDA and CDR2 is SQIVND (reference sequence). The CDR3 nucleotides are TGTGCCAGTAGTATAGATCTCCGGCGGGCCGAGCAGTACTTC. It yields the protein CASSIDLRRAEQYF.

This clone has just a few counts. The gene calls are TRBV5-1 and TRBJ2-6; maybe TRBD1 (5 bases). The germline CDR1 and CDR2 sequences are SGHRS and YFSETQ. This CDR3 region has 15 residues. V lost 7 bases and J lost 4, with 15 bases in between. Here the CDR3 DNA reads TGCGCCAGCGGACGCGGAAGGGGAGGGGCCAACGTCCTGACTTTC. Protein product: CASGRGRGGANVLTF.

V and J are TRBV4-2 and TRBJ2-2; 8 nucleotides align to TRBD2. The CDR3 contains 18 residues. J was trimmed by 8 bases and V by 4 bases; bases with no gene match: 18. Germline loops: CDR1 LGHNA, CDR2 YNFKEQ. CDR3 loop: CASSPQGPAGARAGELFF. The CDR3 region has the DNA TGTGCCAGCAGCCCACAAGGTCCAGCGGGGGCCCGAGCGGGGGAGCTGTTTTTT.

This chain links TRBV19 with TRBJ2-3, with 7 bases aligning to TRBD2. V shed 3 bases and J 6 bases; nucleotides not matched to a gene: 3. In germline, CDR1 is LNHDA, CDR2 SQIVND (reference sequence). The CDR3 covers 13 residues. The CDR3 region is CASSMRGKDTQYF. As DNA, the CDR3 is TGTGCCAGTAGTATGCGGGGGAAGGATACGCAGTATTTT.

This sequence joins TRBV7-8 and TRBJ1-5; D unclear. V was pared by 1 base and J by 3 bases, with 7 bases between. Germline CDR1 is SGHVS and CDR2 is FQNEAQ. CDR3 size: 14 residues. The CDR3 bases are TGTGCCAGCAGCTTAGTTTGGCCCAATCAGCCCCAGCATTTT. Amino acid sequence: CASSLVWPNQPQHF.

As DNA, the CDR3 is TGCGCCAGCAGCTTGGGGACGGCAACTAATGAAAAACTGTTTTTT. Protein: CASSLGTATNEKLFF. The chain recombines TRBV5-1 with TRBJ1-4; D remains unclear. The V gene's germline CDR1 is SGHRS and CDR2 YFSETQ. The CDR3 is 15 amino acids. The V and J ends lost 0 bases and 0 bases respectively, with 6 bases between them. The whole variable domain, filled in from reference TRBV5-1 and TRBJ1-4, reads KAGVTQTPRYLIKTRGQQVTLSCSPISGHRSVSWYQQTPGQGLQFLFEYFSETQRNKGNFPGRFSGRQFSNSRSEMNVSTLELGDSALYLCASSLGTATNEKLFFGSGTQLSVL.

The chain is built from TRBV9 and TRBJ2-7, with TRBD2 matching over 9 bases. Germline lookup yields CDR1 SGDLS and CDR2 YYNGEE. The ends lost 4 bases at V and 2 bases at J; junction bases unmatched: 4. This CDR3 comprises 14 residues. DNA for the CDR3: TGTGCCAGCAGCTTTAGCGGGGGTCCCTACGAGCAGTACTTC. Translating it yields CASSFSGGPYEQYF.

This clone was recorded only once. The V and J genes are TRBV6-2 or TRBV6-3 and TRBJ1-5; 7 bases are a match to TRBD1. The CDR3 runs 15 residues. The germline V gene encodes CDR1 MNHEY and CDR2 SVGEGT. V shed 5 bases and J 4 bases; nucleotides not matched to a gene: 8. CDR3 bases: TGTGCCAGCAGTAAACCGGGACAGAAAAATCAGCCCCAGCATTTT. Protein product: CASSKPGQKNQPQHF.

Turning to this clone: The junction departs from germline at one end; a sequencing error may be responsible. The gene calls are TRBV7-2 and TRBJ2-7, with 8 nucleotides matching TRBD1. Germline V gene lookup returns CDR1 SGHTA and CDR2 FQGNSA. The CDR3 sequence is 14 residues long. CDR3 loop: CASSLGPDRASRNF. Here the CDR3 DNA reads TGTGCCAGCAGCTTAGGACCGGACAGGGCCTCTCGAAACTTC.

The rearrangement uses TRBV7-2 and TRBJ2-7; D may be TRBD1 (5 bases). The CDR3 spans 14 residues. Germline CDR1 SGHTA, CDR2 FQGNSA. Trimming removed 0 bases at V and 2 bases at J, with 8 bases between. As DNA, the CDR3 is TGTGCCAGCAGCTTAGCGCCAGGGACCTACGAGCAGTACTTC. Its protein is CASSLAPGTYEQYF.

The chain couples TRBV9 to TRBJ2-3, with 9 bases fitting TRBD1. CDR1 is SGDLS and CDR2 is YYNGEE in the germline V gene. V shed 3 bases and J 1 base; nucleotides not matched to a gene: 6. The CDR3 consists of 16 residues. For the CDR3, the DNA is TGTGCCAGCAGCGATGGCCGGGACAGGGGCACAGATACGCAGTATTTT. This translates into CASSDGRDRGTDTQYF.

This chain uses TRBV4-2 with TRBJ2-4, with 14 bases lining up with TRBD2. The germline gives CDR1 LGHNA, CDR2 YNFKEQ. The trim removed 3 bases at V and 5 bases at J, leaving 3 bases unmatched. CDR3 size: 16 residues. The CDR3 DNA reads as TGTGCCAGCAGCCACGGGACTAGCGGGGGAGAAAACATTCAGTACTTC. Translated: CASSHGTSGGENIQYF.

The J gene is TRBJ1-1, the V gene TRBV2; D perhaps matches TRBD1 (6 bases). Trimming shortened V by 8 bases and J by 2 bases, and 15 bases separated the two germline ends. Germline CDR1 is SNHLY and CDR2 is FYNNEI. The CDR3 covers 14 residues. CDR3 in DNA: TGTGCCAGCTTGGCGGGACACATCAACACTGAAGCTTTCTTT. Its protein is CASLAGHINTEAFF.

The chain uses TRBV29-1 and TRBJ2-1; 9 nucleotides line up with TRBD2. Germline CDR1 reads SQVTM; CDR2 reads ANQGSEA. Losses at the gene ends were 6 bases for V and 0 bases for J; bases not matched to a gene: 6. The CDR3 has 15 residues. CDR3 sequence: CSVRASGDSYNEQFF. The CDR3 DNA follows: TGCAGCGTAAGGGCTAGCGGGGACTCCTACAATGAGCAGTTCTTC.

The chain has TRBV19 and TRBJ1-5; 9 positions agree with TRBD1. V lost 4 bases and J lost 2; bases outside the gene matches: 3. Per germline, CDR1 LNHDA and CDR2 SQIVND (reference sequence). There are 15 residues in the CDR3. The CDR3 region has the DNA TGTGCCAGTAGTACCCGGGACAGGGGCAATCAGCCCCAGCATTTT. Its translation: CASSTRDRGNQPQHF.

The V gene is TRBV19, the J gene TRBJ2-1; TRBD1 matches 12 bases. CDR3 length: 15 amino acids. Germline lookup yields CDR1 LNHDA and CDR2 SQIVND (reference sequence). After removal of 7 bases from V and 8 bases from J, the junction contained 9 bases not matched to a gene. CDR3 bases: TGTGCCAGTACCCAACCGGGACAGGGGGCCCATGAGCAGTTCTTC. It codes for CASTQPGQGAHEQFF.

V usage is TRBV6-4 and J usage is TRBJ2-4; maybe TRBD2 (5 bases). The V gene lost 5 bases and the J gene lost 3 bases, with 20 bases spanning the gap. Per the germline V gene, CDR1 is MRHNA and CDR2 is SNTAGT. The CDR3 is 17 residues long. The CDR3 DNA reads as TGTGCCAGCAGTCCTTGTGGGAGTAGGTGGGTCAAAAACATTCAGTACTTC. It translates to CASSPCGSRWVKNIQYF.

The gene calls are TRBV9 and TRBJ1-3; D may be TRBD1 (5 bases). Trimming took off 4 bases at V and 0 bases at J, with 14 bases between the two ends. Germline-derived CDR1 and CDR2 are SGDLS and YYNGEE. This CDR3 spans 16 amino acids. This CDR3 is CASSPGEGNSGNTIYF. The CDR3 region has the DNA TGTGCCAGCAGCCCGGGGGAGGGGAACTCTGGAAACACCATATATTTT.